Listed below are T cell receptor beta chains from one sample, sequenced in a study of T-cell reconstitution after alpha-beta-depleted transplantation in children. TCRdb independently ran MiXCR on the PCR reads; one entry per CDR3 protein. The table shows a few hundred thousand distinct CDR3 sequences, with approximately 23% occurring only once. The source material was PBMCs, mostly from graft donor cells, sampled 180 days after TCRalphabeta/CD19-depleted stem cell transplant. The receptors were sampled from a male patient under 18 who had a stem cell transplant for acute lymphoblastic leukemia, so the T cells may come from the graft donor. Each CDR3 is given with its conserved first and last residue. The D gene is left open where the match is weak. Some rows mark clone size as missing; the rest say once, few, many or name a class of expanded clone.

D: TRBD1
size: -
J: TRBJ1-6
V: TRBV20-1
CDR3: CSARDTKRPGQGKDSPLHF
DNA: TGCAGTGCTAGAGACACAAAACGTCCGGGACAGGGGAAGGATTCACCCCTCCACTTT

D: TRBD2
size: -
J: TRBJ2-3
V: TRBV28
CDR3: CASSLPTSGHTDTQYF
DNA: TGTGCCAGCAGTTTACCTACTAGCGGGCACACAGATACGCAGTATTTT

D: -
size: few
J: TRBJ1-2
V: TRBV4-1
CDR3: CASSPQPIQNRKGYTF
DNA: TGCGCCAGCAGCCCCCAGCCTATACAAAATAGGAAGGGCTACACCTTC

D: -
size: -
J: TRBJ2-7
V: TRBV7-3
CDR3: CASSSTSVTRKYF
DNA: TGTGCCAGCAGCTCGACCTCCGTGACCAGAAAGTACTTC

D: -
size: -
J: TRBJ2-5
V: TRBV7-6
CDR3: CASSLAQPQETQYF
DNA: TGTGCCAGCAGCTTAGCGCAACCCCAAGAGACCCAGTACTTC

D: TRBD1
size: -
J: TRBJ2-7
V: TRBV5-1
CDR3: CASSLDPGTGGHEQYF
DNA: TGCGCCAGCAGCTTGGACCCCGGGACAGGGGGCCACGAGCAGTACTTC

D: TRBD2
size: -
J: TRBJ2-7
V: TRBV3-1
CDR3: CASSNLIAGESYEQYF
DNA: TGTGCCAGCAGCAATCTGATAGCGGGAGAAAGCTACGAGCAGTACTTC

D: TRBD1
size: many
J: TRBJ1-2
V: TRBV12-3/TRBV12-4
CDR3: CASSLNTGGGYGYTF
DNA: TGTGCCAGCAGTTTAAATACAGGGGGCGGCTATGGCTACACCTTC

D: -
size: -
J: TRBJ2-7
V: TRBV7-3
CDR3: CASSKDRYYEQYF
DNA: TGTGCCAGCAGCAAAGACAGGTACTACGAGCAGTACTTC

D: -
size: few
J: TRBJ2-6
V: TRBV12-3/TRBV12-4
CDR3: CASSFRQGPYYSGANVLTF
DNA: TGTGCCAGCAGTTTTCGGCAGGGGCCCTACTACTCTGGGGCCAACGTCCTGACTTTC

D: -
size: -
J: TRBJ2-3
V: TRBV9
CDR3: CASSVLAFSTDTQYF
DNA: TGTGCCAGCAGCGTATTGGCGTTTAGCACAGATACGCAGTATTTT

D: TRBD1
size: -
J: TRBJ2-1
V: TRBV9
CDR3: CASSVEGTGEYNEQFF
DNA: TGTGCCAGCAGCGTAGAGGGGACAGGGGAGTACAATGAGCAGTTCTTC

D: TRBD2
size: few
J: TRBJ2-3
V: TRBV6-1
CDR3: CASTQPGGRGDTQYF
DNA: TGTGCCAGCACCCAGCCGGGAGGTCGGGGGGATACGCAGTATTTT

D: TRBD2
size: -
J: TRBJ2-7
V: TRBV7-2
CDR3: CASSLMLGLGSFSSYEQYF
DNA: TGTGCCAGCAGCTTAATGCTAGGACTAGGCTCGTTCTCCTCCTACGAGCAGTACTTC

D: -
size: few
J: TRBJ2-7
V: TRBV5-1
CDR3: CASSLAGGPFSYEQYF
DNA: TGCGCCAGCAGCTTGGCCGGGGGTCCCTTCTCCTACGAGCAGTACTTC

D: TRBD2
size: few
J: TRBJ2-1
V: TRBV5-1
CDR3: CASSPYPTGTSGYNEQFF
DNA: TGCGCCAGCAGCCCCTACCCAACCGGGACTAGCGGTTACAATGAGCAGTTCTTC

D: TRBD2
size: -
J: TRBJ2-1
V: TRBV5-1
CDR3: CASSLLGSSGRMNEQFF
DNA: TGCGCCAGCAGCCTCCTCGGGTCTAGCGGGAGGATGAATGAGCAGTTCTTC

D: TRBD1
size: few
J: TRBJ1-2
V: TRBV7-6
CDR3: CASSQGQGYGYTF
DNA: TGTGCCAGCAGCCAAGGACAGGGATATGGCTACACCTTC

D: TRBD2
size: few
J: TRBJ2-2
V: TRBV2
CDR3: CATGGLANTGELFF
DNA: TGTGCCACCGGCGGACTAGCGAACACCGGGGAGCTGTTTTTT

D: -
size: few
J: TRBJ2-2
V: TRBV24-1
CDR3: CATSDHLGPAGELFF
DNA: TGTGCCACCAGTGACCACCTGGGGCCGGCCGGGGAGCTGTTTTTT

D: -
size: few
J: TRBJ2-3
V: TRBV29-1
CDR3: CSPRHSDTQYF
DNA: TGCAGCCCCCGCCATTCAGATACGCAGTATTTT

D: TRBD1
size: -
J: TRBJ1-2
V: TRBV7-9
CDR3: CASSLARGDRSYGYTF
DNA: TGTGCCAGCAGCTTAGCGCGGGGGGACAGAAGCTATGGCTACACCTTC

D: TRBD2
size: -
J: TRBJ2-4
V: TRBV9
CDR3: CASSPLAGDDKNIQYF
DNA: TGTGCCAGCAGCCCCTTAGCGGGAGATGACAAAAACATTCAGTACTTC

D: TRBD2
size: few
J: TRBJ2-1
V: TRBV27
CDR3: CASSLAWTSGRAYNEQFF
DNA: TGTGCCAGCAGTTTGGCGTGGACTAGCGGGAGGGCCTACAATGAGCAGTTCTTC

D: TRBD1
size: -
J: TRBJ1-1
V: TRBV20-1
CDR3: CSAKPRYRGRANTEAFF
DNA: TGCAGTGCTAAACCTAGGTACAGGGGGCGGGCGAACACTGAAGCTTTCTTT

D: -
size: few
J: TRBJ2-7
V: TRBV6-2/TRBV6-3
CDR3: CASSYSSHLNLAYEQYF
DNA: TGTGCCAGCAGTTACTCGTCTCACCTGAATCTAGCCTACGAGCAGTACTTC

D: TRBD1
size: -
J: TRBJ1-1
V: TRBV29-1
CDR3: CSVGGAGTVMNTEAFF
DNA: TGCAGCGTCGGGGGTGCAGGGACAGTCATGAACACTGAAGCTTTCTTT

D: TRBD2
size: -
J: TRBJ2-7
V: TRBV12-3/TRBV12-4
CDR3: CASKLAVYEQYF
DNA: TGTGCCAGCAAGCTAGCGGTTTACGAGCAGTACTTC

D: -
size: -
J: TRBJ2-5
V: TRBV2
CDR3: CASSKRETQYF
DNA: TGTGCCAGCTCGAAGCGAGAGACCCAGTACTTC

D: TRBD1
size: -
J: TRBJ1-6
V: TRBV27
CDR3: CASSLATGWNSPLHF
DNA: TGTGCCAGCAGTTTGGCGACAGGGTGGAATTCACCCCTCCACTTT

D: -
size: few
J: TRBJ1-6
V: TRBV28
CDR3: CASSDHSYNSPLHF
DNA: TGTGCCAGCAGTGACCACTCCTATAATTCACCCCTCCACTTT

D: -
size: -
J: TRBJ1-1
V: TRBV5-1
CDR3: CASSLASSNTEAFF
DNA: TGCGCCAGCAGCTTGGCCAGCAGTAACACTGAAGCTTTCTTT

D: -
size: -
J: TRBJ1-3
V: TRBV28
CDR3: CASSFVGRPLNTIYF
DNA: TGTGCCAGCAGTTTTGTGGGGCGACCTCTAAACACCATATATTTT

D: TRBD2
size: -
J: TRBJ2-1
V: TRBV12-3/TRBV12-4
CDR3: CASAGGGKSYNEQFF
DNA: TGTGCCAGCGCCGGGGGAGGGAAGTCCTACAATGAGCAGTTCTTC

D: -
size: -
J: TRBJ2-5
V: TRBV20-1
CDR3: CTAGLRSRETQYF
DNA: TGCACGGCGGGGTTAAGGAGTCGAGAGACCCAGTACTTC

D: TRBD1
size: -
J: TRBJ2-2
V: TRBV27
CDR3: CASRGEMGQVTGELFF
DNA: TGTGCCAGCAGAGGGGAGATGGGACAGGTGACCGGGGAGCTGTTTTTT

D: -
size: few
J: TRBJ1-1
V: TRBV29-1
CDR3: CSVVGQSNTEAFF
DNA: TGCAGCGTTGTAGGACAGTCGAACACTGAAGCTTTCTTT

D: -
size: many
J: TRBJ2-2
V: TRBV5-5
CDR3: CASSSYTGELFF
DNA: TGTGCCAGCAGCTCCTACACCGGGGAGCTGTTTTTT

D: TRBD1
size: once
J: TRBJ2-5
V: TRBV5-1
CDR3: CASQVGTGGARETQYF
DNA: TGCGCCTCCCAGGTTGGGACAGGGGGAGCAAGAGAGACCCAGTACTTC

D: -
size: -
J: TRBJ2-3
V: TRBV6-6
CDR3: CATTPRSTDTQYF
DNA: TGTGCCACGACCCCTCGTAGCACAGATACGCAGTATTTT

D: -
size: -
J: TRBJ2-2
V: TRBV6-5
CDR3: CASSFFTGELFF
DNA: TGTGCCAGCAGTTTTTTCACCGGGGAGCTGTTTTTT

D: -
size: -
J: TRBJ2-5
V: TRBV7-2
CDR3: CASRWNISPKETQYF
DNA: TGTGCCAGCAGGTGGAACATATCGCCGAAAGAGACCCAGTACTTC

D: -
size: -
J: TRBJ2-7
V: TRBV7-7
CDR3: CASSLGPGVEQYF
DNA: TGTGCCAGCAGCTTAGGTCCGGGGGTCGAGCAGTACTTC

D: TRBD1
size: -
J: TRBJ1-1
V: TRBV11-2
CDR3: CASSLPGQATNTEAFF
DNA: TGTGCCAGCAGCTTGCCGGGACAGGCCACGAACACTGAAGCTTTCTTT

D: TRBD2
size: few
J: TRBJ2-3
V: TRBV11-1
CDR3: CASIPLVTSGRVNTDTQYF
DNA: TGTGCCAGCATCCCTCTGGTGACTAGCGGGAGGGTAAACACAGATACGCAGTATTTT

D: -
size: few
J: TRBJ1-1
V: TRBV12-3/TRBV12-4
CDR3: CASSQRDTIEAFF
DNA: TGTGCCAGCAGCCAACGGGACACAATTGAAGCTTTCTTT

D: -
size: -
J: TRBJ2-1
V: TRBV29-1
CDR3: CSVGGGSSYNEQFF
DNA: TGCAGCGTTGGCGGGGGCAGCTCCTACAATGAGCAGTTCTTC

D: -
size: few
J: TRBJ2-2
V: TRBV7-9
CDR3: CASSGPAGPANTGELFF
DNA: TGTGCCAGCAGCGGTCCCGCGGGCCCGGCGAACACCGGGGAGCTGTTTTTT